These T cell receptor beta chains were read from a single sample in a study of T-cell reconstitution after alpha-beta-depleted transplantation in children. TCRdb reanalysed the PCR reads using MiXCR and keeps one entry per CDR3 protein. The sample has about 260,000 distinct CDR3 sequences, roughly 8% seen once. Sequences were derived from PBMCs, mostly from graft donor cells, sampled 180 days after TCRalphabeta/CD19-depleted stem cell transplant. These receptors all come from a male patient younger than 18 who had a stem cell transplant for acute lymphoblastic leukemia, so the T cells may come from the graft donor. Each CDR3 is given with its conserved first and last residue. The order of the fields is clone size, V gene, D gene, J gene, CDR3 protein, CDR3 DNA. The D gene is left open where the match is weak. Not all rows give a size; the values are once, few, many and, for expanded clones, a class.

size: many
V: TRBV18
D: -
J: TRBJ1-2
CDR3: CASSPLGLNYGYTF
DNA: TGTGCCAGCTCACCACTCGGCTTAAACTATGGCTACACCTTC

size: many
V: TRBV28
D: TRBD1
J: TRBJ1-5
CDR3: CASTFSGQGSNQPQHF
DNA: TGTGCCAGCACCTTCTCAGGACAGGGTAGCAATCAGCCCCAGCATTTT

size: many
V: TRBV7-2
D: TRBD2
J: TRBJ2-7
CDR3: CASSLAGSGSSYEQYF
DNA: TGTGCCAGCAGCTTAGCGGGAAGCGGGAGCTCCTACGAGCAGTACTTC

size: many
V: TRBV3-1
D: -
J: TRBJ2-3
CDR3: CASSQAPGPDTQYF
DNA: TGTGCCAGCAGCCAAGCCCCCGGGCCAGATACGCAGTATTTT

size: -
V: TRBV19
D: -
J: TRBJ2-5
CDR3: CASSITAQETQYF
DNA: TGTGCCAGTAGTATCACCGCGCAAGAGACCCAGTACTTC

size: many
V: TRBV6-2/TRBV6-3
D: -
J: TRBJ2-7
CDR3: CASSYAKGEQYF
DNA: TGTGCCAGCAGTTACGCAAAGGGAGAGCAGTACTTC

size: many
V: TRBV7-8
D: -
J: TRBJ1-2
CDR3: CASSLEQGYTF
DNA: TGTGCCAGCAGCTTAGAACAAGGCTACACCTTC

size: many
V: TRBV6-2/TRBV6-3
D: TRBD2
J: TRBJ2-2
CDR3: CASKEGTSGAGELFF
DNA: TGTGCCAGCAAGGAAGGGACTAGCGGGGCCGGGGAGCTGTTTTTT

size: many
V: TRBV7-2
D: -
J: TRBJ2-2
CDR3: CASRLRQLQNTGELFF
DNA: TGTGCCAGCAGACTTCGACAACTCCAGAACACCGGGGAGCTGTTTTTT

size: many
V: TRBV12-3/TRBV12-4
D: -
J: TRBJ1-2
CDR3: CASSLRTF
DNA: TGTGCCAGCAGCCTCCGCACCTTC

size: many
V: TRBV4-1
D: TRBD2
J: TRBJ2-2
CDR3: CASSQHMGLAINTGELFF
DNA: TGCGCCAGCAGCCAACACATGGGACTAGCGATAAACACCGGGGAGCTGTTTTTT

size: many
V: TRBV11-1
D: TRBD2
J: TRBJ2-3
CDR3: CASSHERETQYF
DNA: TGTGCCAGCAGTCACGAGCGGGAAACGCAGTATTTT

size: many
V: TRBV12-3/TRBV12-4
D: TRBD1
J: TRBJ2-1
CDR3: CASSWTGSSYNEQFF
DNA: TGTGCCAGCAGTTGGACAGGGAGCTCCTACAATGAGCAGTTCTTC

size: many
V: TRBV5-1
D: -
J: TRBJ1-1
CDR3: CASSLAGEDGAFF
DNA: TGCGCCAGCAGCTTGGCAGGGGAGGATGGAGCTTTCTTT

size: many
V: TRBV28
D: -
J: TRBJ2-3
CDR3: CASSGGRADTQYF
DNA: TGTGCCAGCTCAGGGGGGCGCGCAGATACGCAGTATTTT

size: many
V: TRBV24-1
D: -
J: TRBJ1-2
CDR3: CATSDWHTNYGYTF
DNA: TGTGCCACCAGTGATTGGCACACTAACTATGGCTACACCTTC

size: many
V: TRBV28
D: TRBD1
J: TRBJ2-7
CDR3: CASTQPGQGSNEQYF
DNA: TGTGCCAGCACCCAACCGGGACAGGGATCTAACGAGCAGTACTTC

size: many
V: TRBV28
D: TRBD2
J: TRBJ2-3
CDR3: CASRGTSGRSTDTQYF
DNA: TGTGCCAGCAGGGGGACTAGCGGGCGAAGCACAGATACGCAGTATTTT

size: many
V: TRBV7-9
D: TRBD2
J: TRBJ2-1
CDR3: CASSSSRLAGDEQFF
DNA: TGTGCCAGCAGCTCCTCCAGACTAGCGGGAGATGAGCAGTTCTTC

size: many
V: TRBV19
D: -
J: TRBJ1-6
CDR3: CATRAAVNSPLHF
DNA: TGTGCCACCCGAGCGGCAGTGAATTCACCCCTCCACTTT

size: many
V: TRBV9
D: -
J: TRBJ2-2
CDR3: CASSLHGAAQNTGELFF
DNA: TGTGCCAGCAGCTTACACGGGGCGGCTCAAAACACCGGGGAGCTGTTTTTT

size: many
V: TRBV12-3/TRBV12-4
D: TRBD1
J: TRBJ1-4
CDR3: CASRGQGHEKLFF
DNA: TGTGCCAGCAGGGGACAGGGGCATGAAAAACTGTTTTTT

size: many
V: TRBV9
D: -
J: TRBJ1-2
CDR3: CASSVGVGGYTF
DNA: TGTGCCAGCAGCGTAGGGGTAGGAGGCTACACCTTC

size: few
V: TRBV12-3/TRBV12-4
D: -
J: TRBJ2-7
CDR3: CASTLGRRYEQYF
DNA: TGTGCCAGCACCTTGGGACGCCGCTACGAGCAGTACTTC

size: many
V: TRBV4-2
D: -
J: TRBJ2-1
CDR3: CASSPVVYNEQFF
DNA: TGTGCCAGCAGCCCCGTAGTTTACAATGAGCAGTTCTTC

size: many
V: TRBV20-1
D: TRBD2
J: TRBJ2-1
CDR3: CSARGLANNEQFF
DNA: TGCAGTGCTAGGGGACTAGCGAACAATGAGCAGTTCTTC

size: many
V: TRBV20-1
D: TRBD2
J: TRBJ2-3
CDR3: CSARVQRGGPDTQYF
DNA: TGCAGTGCTAGAGTACAGCGGGGGGGCCCCGATACGCAGTATTTT

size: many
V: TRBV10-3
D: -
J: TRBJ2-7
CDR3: CAISEGRGLWEQYF
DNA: TGTGCCATCAGTGAGGGCAGGGGACTATGGGAGCAGTACTTC

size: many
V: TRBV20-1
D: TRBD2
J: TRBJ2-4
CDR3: CSANSRLAEQNIQYF
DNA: TGCAGTGCGAACTCTAGACTAGCGGAACAAAACATTCAGTACTTC